One sample yielded the 30 T cell receptor beta chains listed below, sequenced in a study of CD8 T cells in Susac syndrome. RNA in amounts of roughly 0.5 to 1 ug was reverse transcribed with random hexamers. TCRdb independently ran MiXCR on the immunoSEQ multiplex PCR reads; one entry per CDR3 protein. Here the sample spans under 200,000 distinct CDR3 sequences, roughly 94% being singletons. Sequenced: CD4+ T cells from PBMCs. All receptors come from a human donor in good health.

The V and J genes are TRBV14 and TRBJ2-1; TRBD2 agrees at 12 bases. The V gene's germline CDR1 is SGHDN and CDR2 FVKESK. The CDR3 sequence is 16 residues long. J lost 7 bases, V lost 4 bases, and 8 bases had no gene match. Written as DNA, the CDR3 is TGTGCCAGCAGCCCCCCTGATCTAGCGGGAGGGAATGAGCAGTTCTTC. Encoded protein: CASSPPDLAGGNEQFF.

V and J are TRBV29-1 and TRBJ1-2; D gene ambiguous. The CDR3 spans 13 residues. CDR1 and CDR2 (germline): SQVTM, ANQGSEA. Trimming removed 6 bases from V and 2 bases from J, with 13 bases in between. CDR3: CSVQEVPNYGYTF. The CDR3 DNA is TGCAGCGTGCAGGAGGTTCCGAACTATGGCTACACCTTC.

The genes are TRBV20-1 and TRBJ2-1, with 9 nucleotides matching TRBD2. Looked up from germline, CDR1 is DFQATT and CDR2 is SNEGSKA (reference sequence). The J segment lost 10 bases and the V segment lost 5 bases, leaving 15 bases of the junction unmatched. This CDR3 has 15 amino acids. The CDR3 is CSAQRGVTTGYEQFF. CDR3 nucleotide sequence: TGCAGTGCTCAGCGGGGGGTAACCACAGGGTACGAGCAGTTCTTC.

CDR3 nucleotides: TGCAGCGTTGAACAGGGGCGGTACGAGCAGTACTTC. Amino acids: CSVEQGRYEQYF. The gene calls are TRBV29-1 and TRBJ2-7; tentative D call: TRBD1 (6 bases). V lost 2 bases, J lost 4 bases, and 9 bases lay in between. Germline CDR1 SQVTM, CDR2 ANQGSEA. There are 12 residues in the CDR3.

In DNA, the CDR3 is TGCGCCAGCAGCTCGACTAGCGGGGGCCGCTTCAATGAGCAGTTCTTC. Translated, it gives CASSSTSGGRFNEQFF. The chain links TRBV5-1 to TRBJ2-1; 12 nucleotides match TRBD2. Trimming took 3 bases from V and 6 from J; bases not matched to a gene: 7. This CDR3 has 16 residues. Germline-derived CDR1 and CDR2 are SGHRS and YFSETQ.

The chain combines TRBV20-1 with TRBJ1-1; perhaps TRBD1 as D (5 bases). CDR1 is DFQATT and CDR2 is SNEGSKA in the germline V gene (reference sequence). The CDR3 totals 11 residues. V gave up 6 bases and J gave up 5 bases, with 10 bases separating them. CDR3 nucleotide sequence: TGCAGTGCATTGGGGGAGACTGAAGCTTTCTTT. Translated: CSALGETEAFF.

The chain couples TRBV9 to TRBJ2-1, with D maybe TRBD2 (6 bases). V lost 3 bases and J lost 9, with 13 bases in between. The CDR3 covers 13 residues. The germline V gene has CDR1 SGDLS and CDR2 YYNGEE. The CDR3 DNA reads as TGTGCCAGCAGCGCACGTGCCGGGAGTGAGCAGTTCTTC. Protein product: CASSARAGSEQFF.

This clonotype was detected only a few times. This rearrangement joins TRBV5-1 to TRBJ2-7, with D possibly TRBD2 on 5 matching bases. CDR1 is SGHRS, CDR2 YFSETQ, per germline. This CDR3 has 12 amino acids. V lost 6 bases to trimming and J lost 3 bases, with 10 bases between them. In DNA form, the CDR3 reads TGCGCCAGCAAGGGAGAAGACTACGAGCAGTACGTC. Translation: CASKGEDYEQYV.

This clonotype was seen a handful of times. The rearrangement links TRBV5-4 to TRBJ2-3; no clear D. Germline CDR1 SGHNT, CDR2 YYREEE (reference sequence). V was cut by 0 bases and J by 5 bases, with 4 bases left in between. The length of the CDR3 is 12 residues. CDR3 residues: CASSLGQDTQYF. The CDR3 DNA is TGTGCCAGCAGCTTGGGCCAAGATACGCAGTATTTT.

The chain recombines TRBV29-1 with TRBJ2-1; 7 nucleotides match TRBD1. The germline V gene encodes CDR1 SQVTM and CDR2 ANQGSEA. The CDR3 sequence is 13 residues long. The trim removed 4 bases at V and 2 bases at J, leaving 2 bases unmatched. The CDR3 DNA reads TGCAGCGTTGCCGACAGGGCCTACAATGAGCAGTTCTTC. Translating it yields CSVADRAYNEQFF.

V usage is TRBV20-1 and J usage is TRBJ1-6; 7 bases agree with TRBD1. The CDR3 runs to 16 residues. Germline assignment: CDR1 DFQATT and CDR2 SNEGSKA (reference sequence). V was pared by 0 bases and J by 9 bases, with 11 bases of the junction left unmatched. The CDR3 nucleotides are TGCAGTGCTAGAGATCGAACTCAGGGGGGAGGTTCACCCCTCCACTTT. This translates into CSARDRTQGGGSPLHF.

The chain joins TRBV14 to TRBJ2-1, with 11 bases identical to TRBD1. The trim removed 4 bases at V and 5 bases at J, leaving 7 bases unmatched. CDR1 is SGHDN and CDR2 is FVKESK in the germline V gene. This CDR3 has 16 residues. Here the CDR3 reads CASSRRGQGAHNEQFF. Written as DNA, the CDR3 is TGTGCCAGCAGCCGACGTGGACAGGGGGCTCACAATGAGCAGTTCTTC.

This chain connects TRBV4-1 to TRBJ2-2, with D tentatively TRBD2 (6 bases). Germline CDR1 is MGHRA and CDR2 is YSYEKL. The CDR3 has 14 amino acids. V lost 1 base and J lost 4, with 7 bases in between. CDR3 DNA: TGCGCCAGCAGCCAAGGGGACTTCACCGGGGAGCTGTTTTTT. This encodes CASSQGDFTGELFF.

This clonotype was found once. This chain connects TRBV20-1 to TRBJ2-1; 8 nucleotides align to TRBD2. The germline gives CDR1 DFQATT, CDR2 SNEGSKA (reference sequence). The CDR3 covers 12 residues. Trimming removed 8 bases from V and 6 bases from J; junction bases left unmatched: 6. The CDR3 sequence: CSPGLVSNEQFF. The CDR3, as DNA: TGCAGTCCGGGACTAGTGAGCAATGAGCAGTTCTTC.

This chain uses TRBV28 with TRBJ2-7; the match to TRBD2 covers 11 bases. This CDR3 comprises 14 residues. V lost 6 bases and J lost 9; bases outside the gene matches: 10. Germline CDR1 is MDHEN and CDR2 is SYDVKM. The DNA of the CDR3 is TGTGCCAGCAGGAAGACTAGCGGGGCACCTGGGCAGTACGTC. Its protein product is CASRKTSGAPGQYV.

This rearrangement joins TRBV6-6 to TRBJ1-1; no clear D gene. Looked up from germline, CDR1 is MNHNY and CDR2 is SVGAGI (reference sequence). This CDR3 is built from 13 residues. Trimming pared 4 bases from V and 11 bases from J, leaving 17 bases between. CDR3 in amino acids: CASSSSSRDWAFF. The CDR3, as DNA: TGTGCCAGCAGTTCTTCCTCACGAGACTGGGCTTTCTTT.

The chain has TRBV12-3 or TRBV12-4 and TRBJ2-1, with D perhaps TRBD1 or TRBD2 (6 bases each). This CDR3 contains 14 residues. Trimming took 8 bases from V and 9 from J, leaving 20 bases between them. The CDR3 DNA reads as TGTGCCAGCCACGAAGGGGGGATAGCGCCTGAGCAGTTCTTC. It encodes CASHEGGIAPEQFF.

This chain uses TRBV7-2 with TRBJ2-3; 7 nucleotides match TRBD2. J was trimmed by 0 bases and V by 5 bases; bases with no gene match: 8. Germline CDR1 and CDR2: SGHTA and FQGNSA. This CDR3 region has 16 residues. CDR3 loop: CASSTQSRGSTDTQYF. DNA of the CDR3: TGTGCCAGCAGCACACAATCGCGGGGGAGCACAGATACGCAGTATTTT.

The chain recombines TRBV19 with TRBJ2-3, with no clear D. The V end was cut by 10 bases, the J end by 0 bases, with 14 bases between. CDR3 size: 14 residues. Germline V lookup: CDR1 LNHDA, CDR2 SQIVND (reference sequence). As DNA, the CDR3 is TGTGCCACTCTCGGGTATACTAGCACAGATACGCAGTATTTT. The encoded protein is CATLGYTSTDTQYF.

The chain joins TRBV5-6 to TRBJ1-2; TRBD1 might be the D (6 bases). In germline, CDR1 is SGHDT, CDR2 YYEEEE. The CDR3 has 13 residues. The ends were cut back, 0 bases at V and 8 bases at J, with 11 bases in the middle. CDR3 in amino acids: CASSLARGAGYTF. CDR3 in DNA: TGTGCCAGCAGCTTGGCCAGGGGTGCGGGCTACACCTTC.

This clonotype was observed a single time. For the CDR3, the DNA is TGTGCCTGGAATAGGATCCATGAGCAGTTCTTC. Amino acids: CAWNRIHEQFF. The chain uses TRBV30 and TRBJ2-1; D not certain. V was trimmed by 4 bases and J by 8 bases, leaving 9 bases between them. The germline CDR1 and CDR2 sequences are GTSNPN and SVGIG (reference sequence). The CDR3 runs 11 residues.

The chain employs TRBV9 and TRBJ2-5; TRBD1 might be the D (6 bases). Looked up from germline, CDR1 is SGDLS and CDR2 is YYNGEE. The ends were cut back, 4 bases at V and 2 bases at J, with 15 bases in the middle. There are 15 residues in the CDR3. The CDR3 DNA reads TGTGCCAGCAGCTCACGGGACAACGTTCAAGAGACCCAGTACTTC. It encodes CASSSRDNVQETQYF. The variable domain in full, with the rest retrieved from reference TRBV9 and TRBJ2-5, is DSGVTQTPKHLITATGQRVTLRCSPRSGDLSVYWYQQSLDQGLQFLIQYYNGEERAKGNILERFSAQQFPDLHSELNLSSLELGDSALYFCASSSRDNVQETQYFGPGTRLLVL.

This clonotype was seen just once. The chain couples TRBV20-1 to TRBJ2-7; D might be TRBD2 (5 bases). Trimming stripped 0 bases from V and 2 bases from J, with 11 bases between. CDR1 is DFQATT, CDR2 SNEGSKA, per germline (reference sequence). The CDR3 loop spans 14 amino acids. CDR3 DNA: TGCAGTGCTAGAGATCCCATCGGGACCTACGAGCAGTACGTC. This codes for CSARDPIGTYEQYV.

The V gene is TRBV7-2, the J gene TRBJ2-3; 7 bases fit TRBD2. The ends lost 5 bases at V and 6 bases at J; junction bases unmatched: 5. Germline CDR1 SGHTA, CDR2 FQGNSA. The CDR3 extends over 13 amino acids. In DNA form, the CDR3 reads TGTGCCAGCAGCCGGGGAGGGATGGATACGCAGTATTTT. This translates into CASSRGGMDTQYF. Full variable domain (missing parts from reference TRBV7-2 and TRBJ2-3): GAGVSQSPSNKVTEKGKDVELRCDPISGHTALYWYRQSLGQGLEFLIYFQGNSAPDKSGLPSDRFSAERTGGSVSTLTIQRTQQEDSAVYLCASSRGGMDTQYFGPGTRLTVL.

The gene calls are TRBV14 and TRBJ2-1; D not resolved. There are 14 residues in the CDR3. Germline CDR1 SGHDN, CDR2 FVKESK. V was cut by 4 bases and J by 4 bases, with 11 bases left in between. The CDR3 DNA sequence: TGTGCCAGCAGCCGGTTTACTTCGTACAATGAGCAGTTCTTC. This encodes CASSRFTSYNEQFF.

This clonotype was found once. The CDR3 bases are TGCGCCAGCAGCCAAGTGTATACCGGGAGCTGGGAAGCTTTCTTT. It codes for CASSQVYTGSWEAFF. This rearrangement joins TRBV4-3 to TRBJ1-1, with D uncertain. This CDR3 is built from 15 residues. The V and J ends lost 1 base and 8 bases respectively, with 17 bases between them. Looked up from germline, CDR1 is LGHNA and CDR2 is YSLEER.

The gene calls are TRBV20-1 and TRBJ2-1; a possible D gene is TRBD2 (5 bases). The CDR3 is made up of 14 amino acids. The V and J ends lost 5 bases and 0 bases respectively, with 11 bases between them. CDR1 is DFQATT, CDR2 SNEGSKA, per germline (reference sequence). CDR3 residues: CSAFSVFSYNEQFF. The CDR3 DNA reads as TGCAGTGCTTTTAGCGTTTTCTCCTACAATGAGCAGTTCTTC.

V usage is TRBV12-3 or TRBV12-4 and J usage is TRBJ2-5, with TRBD2 identical over 15 bases. This CDR3 has 18 residues. V was clipped by 5 bases and J by 7 bases; unmatched bases: 14. The CDR3 sequence is CASSPRTSGGVAVGTQYF. CDR3 nucleotides: TGTGCCAGCAGTCCAAGGACTAGCGGGGGGGTAGCGGTCGGGACCCAGTACTTC.

The chain combines TRBV10-3 with TRBJ2-7; unclear D gene. Germline-derived CDR1 and CDR2 are ENHRY and SYGVKD. Trimming took off 3 bases at V and 9 bases at J, with 12 bases between the two ends. This CDR3 has 12 amino acids. The CDR3 spells CAISDGSSAQYV. CDR3 DNA: TGTGCCATCAGTGACGGGTCCTCCGCGCAGTACGTC.

The chain has TRBV4-1 and TRBJ1-2; D unclear. The V gene's germline CDR1 is MGHRA and CDR2 YSYEKL. V lost 0 bases and J lost 6, with 11 bases in between. The length of the CDR3 is 14 residues. The CDR3 loop is CASSQDPGEHGYTF. In DNA, the CDR3 is TGCGCCAGCAGCCAAGATCCCGGAGAACATGGCTACACCTTC.